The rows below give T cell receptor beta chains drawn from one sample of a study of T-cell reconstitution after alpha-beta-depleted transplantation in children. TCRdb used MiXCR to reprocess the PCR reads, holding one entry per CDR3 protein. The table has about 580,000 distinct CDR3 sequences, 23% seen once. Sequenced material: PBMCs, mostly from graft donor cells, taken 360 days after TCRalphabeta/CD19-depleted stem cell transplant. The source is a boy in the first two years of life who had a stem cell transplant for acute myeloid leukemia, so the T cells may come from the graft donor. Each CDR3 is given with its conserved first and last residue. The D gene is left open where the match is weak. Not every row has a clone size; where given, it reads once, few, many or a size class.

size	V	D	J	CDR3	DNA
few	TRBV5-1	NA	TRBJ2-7	CASAGRVDEQYF	TGCGCCAGCGCGGGGCGAGTCGACGAGCAGTACTTC
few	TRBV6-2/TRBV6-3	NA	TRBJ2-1	CASRRAGSYNEQFF	TGTGCCAGCAGGAGGGCGGGATCCTACAATGAGCAGTTCTTC
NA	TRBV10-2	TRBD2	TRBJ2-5	CASSESLRGLATETQYF	TGCGCCAGCAGTGAGTCTCTCCGGGGACTAGCGACGGAGACCCAGTACTTC
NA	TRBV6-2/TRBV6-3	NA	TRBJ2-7	CASILDGLAGAEQYF	NA
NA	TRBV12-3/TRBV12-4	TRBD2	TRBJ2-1	CASNSGTSGVWNEQFF	TGTGCCAGCAATTCAGGGACTAGCGGGGTGTGGAATGAGCAGTTCTTC
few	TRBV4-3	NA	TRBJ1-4	CASSQDRVIGANEKLFF	TGCGCCAGCAGCCAAGATCGGGTTATCGGCGCTAATGAAAAACTGTTTTTT
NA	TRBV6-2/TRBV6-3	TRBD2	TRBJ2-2	CASSYVAGLAGYLANTGELFF	TGTGCCAGCAGTTACGTAGCCGGACTAGCGGGATACCTTGCGAACACCGGGGAGCTGTTTTTT
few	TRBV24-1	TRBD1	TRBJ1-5	CATATGGPDQPQHF	TGTGCCACCGCGACAGGGGGACCTGACCAGCCCCAGCATTTT
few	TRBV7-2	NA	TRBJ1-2	CASSLAQGNYGYTF	TGTGCCAGCAGCTTAGCTCAGGGAAACTATGGCTACACCTTC
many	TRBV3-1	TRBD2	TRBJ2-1	CASSRLAKDNEQFF	TGTGCCAGCAGTCGACTAGCGAAGGACAATGAGCAGTTCTTC
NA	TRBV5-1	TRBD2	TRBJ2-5	CASSLTASGKETQYF	TGCGCCAGCAGCTTGACGGCTAGCGGGAAAGAGACCCAGTACTTC